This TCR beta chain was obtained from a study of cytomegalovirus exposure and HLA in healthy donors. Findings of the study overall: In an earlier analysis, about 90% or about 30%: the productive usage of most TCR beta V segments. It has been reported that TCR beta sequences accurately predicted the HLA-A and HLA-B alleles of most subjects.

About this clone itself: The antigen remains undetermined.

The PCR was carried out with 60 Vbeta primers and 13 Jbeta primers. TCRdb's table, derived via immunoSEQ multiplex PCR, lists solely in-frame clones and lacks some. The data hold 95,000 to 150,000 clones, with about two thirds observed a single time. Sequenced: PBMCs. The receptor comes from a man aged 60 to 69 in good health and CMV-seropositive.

The CDR3 sequence: CASIYSQGIYEQYF. The CDR3 DNA sequence: TGTGCCAGCATCTATTCTCAGGGTATCTACGAGCAGTACTTC. The chain recombines TRBV6-5 with TRBJ2-7, with D perhaps matching TRBD1 (5 bases). Germline CDR1 is MNHEY and CDR2 is SVGAGI. The germline V and J ends were trimmed by 7 bases and 3 bases, with 16 bases remaining between them. CDR3 length: 14 amino acids.